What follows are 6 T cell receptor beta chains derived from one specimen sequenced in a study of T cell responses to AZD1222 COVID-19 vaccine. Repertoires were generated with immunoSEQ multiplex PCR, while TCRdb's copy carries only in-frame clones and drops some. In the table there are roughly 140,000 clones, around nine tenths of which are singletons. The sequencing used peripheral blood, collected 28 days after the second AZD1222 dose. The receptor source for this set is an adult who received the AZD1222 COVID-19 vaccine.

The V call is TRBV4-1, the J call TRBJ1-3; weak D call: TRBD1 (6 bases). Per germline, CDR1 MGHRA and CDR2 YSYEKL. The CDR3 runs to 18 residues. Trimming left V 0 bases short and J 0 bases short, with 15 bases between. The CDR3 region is CASSQEAAGTLSGNTIYF. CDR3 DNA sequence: TGCGCCAGCAGCCAAGAGGCCGCCGGGACACTCTCTGGAAACACCATATATTTT.

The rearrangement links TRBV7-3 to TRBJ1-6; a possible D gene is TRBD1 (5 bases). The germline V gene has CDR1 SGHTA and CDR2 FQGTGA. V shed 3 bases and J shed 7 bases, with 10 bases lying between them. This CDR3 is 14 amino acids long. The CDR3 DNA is TGTGCCAGCAGCTTCGGGGGGAGGAATTCACCCCTCCACTTT. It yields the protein CASSFGGRNSPLHF.

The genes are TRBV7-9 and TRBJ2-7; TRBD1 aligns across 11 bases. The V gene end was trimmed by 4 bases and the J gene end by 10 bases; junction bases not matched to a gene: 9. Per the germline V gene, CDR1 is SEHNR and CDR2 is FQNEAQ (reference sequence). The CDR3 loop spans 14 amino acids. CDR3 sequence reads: CASSSGTGGAHQYF. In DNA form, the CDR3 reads TGTGCCAGCAGCTCAGGGACAGGGGGAGCCCATCAGTACTTC.

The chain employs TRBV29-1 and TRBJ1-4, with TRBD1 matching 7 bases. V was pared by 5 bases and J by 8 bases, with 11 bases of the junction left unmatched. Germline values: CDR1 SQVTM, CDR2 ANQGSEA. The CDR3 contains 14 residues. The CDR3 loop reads CSVTGTARDEKLFF. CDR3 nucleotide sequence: TGCAGCGTTACCGGGACAGCCAGGGACGAAAAACTGTTTTTT.

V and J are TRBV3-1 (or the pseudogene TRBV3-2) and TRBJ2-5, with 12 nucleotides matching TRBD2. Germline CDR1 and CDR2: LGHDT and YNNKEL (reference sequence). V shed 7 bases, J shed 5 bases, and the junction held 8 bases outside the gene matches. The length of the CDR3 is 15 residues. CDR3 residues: CASTPGLAGWETQYF. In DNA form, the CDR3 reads TGTGCCAGCACCCCCGGACTAGCGGGATGGGAGACCCAGTACTTC.

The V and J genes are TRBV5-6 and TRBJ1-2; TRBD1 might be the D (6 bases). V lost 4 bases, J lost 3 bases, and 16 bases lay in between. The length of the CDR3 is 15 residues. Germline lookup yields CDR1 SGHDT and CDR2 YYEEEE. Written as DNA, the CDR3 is TGTGCCAGCAGCCTCATTGACAGGACTTACTATGGCTACACCTTC. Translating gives CASSLIDRTYYGYTF.